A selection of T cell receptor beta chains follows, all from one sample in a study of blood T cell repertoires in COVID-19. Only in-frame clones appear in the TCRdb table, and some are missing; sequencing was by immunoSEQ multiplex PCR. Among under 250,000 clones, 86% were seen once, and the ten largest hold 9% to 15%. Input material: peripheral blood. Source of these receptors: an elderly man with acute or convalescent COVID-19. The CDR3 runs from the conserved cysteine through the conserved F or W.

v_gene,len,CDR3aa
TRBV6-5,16,CASSYSVVAGNSPLHF
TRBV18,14,CASSPAPGEETQYF
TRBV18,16,CASSPRSRQDVAEAFF
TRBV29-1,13,CSVAFRLNTEAFF
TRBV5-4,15,CASSFAARSYNEQFF
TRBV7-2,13,CASSSRANYGYTF
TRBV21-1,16,CATEHSGTGPNQPQHF
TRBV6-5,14,CASSSGRGTNEQYF
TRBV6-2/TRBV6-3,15,CASSLGKGAWETQYF
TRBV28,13,CASSLSGSETQYF
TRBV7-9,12,CASSPDRYEQYF
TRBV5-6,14,CASSSRGPGGEAFF
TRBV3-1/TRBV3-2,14,CASSPGTSGGEQYF
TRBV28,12,CASSGGVWGYTF
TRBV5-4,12,CASSLDRGWQYF
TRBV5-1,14,CASSLDGAGQPQHF
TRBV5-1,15,CASSLAPGGNSPLHF
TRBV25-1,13,CASSGGQYNEQFF
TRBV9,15,CASSVGQGNTGELFF
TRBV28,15,CASSPGQGPNQPQHF
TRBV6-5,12,CASSRGVEEQYF
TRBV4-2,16,CASSQGRTAGTDTQYF
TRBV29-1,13,CSVVLGVNTEAFF
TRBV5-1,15,CASSLAGASTDTQYF
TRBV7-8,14,CASREAGHNSPLHF
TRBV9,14,CASSANTFTDTQYF
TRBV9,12,CASSPTFNEQFF
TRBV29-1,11,CSVGGLETQYF
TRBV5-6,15,CASSLDMQGSQPQHF